This T cell receptor beta chain was profiled in a study of human T cells and chemical hapten exposure. The CDR3 totals 13 residues. Germline assignment: CDR1 MNHNS and CDR2 SASEGT. V lost 4 bases to trimming and J lost 0 bases, with 7 bases between them. Authors' methods: Individual samples carried between 23,224 and 690,600 TCRs, with some 100,000 as the median. TCRdb reanalysed the RACE reads using MiXCR and keeps one entry per CDR3 protein. These V and J calls derive from TCRdb rather than the authors' analysis. The sample yields approximately 110,000 distinct CDR3 sequences, roughly 11% seen once. The time point denotes: patch test 1, 2 weeks after DPC sensitization. This sample's treatment: therapeutic diphenylcyclopropenone sensitization with weekly scalp DPC. It was from unfractionated whole blood that total RNA was extracted.

This chain uses TRBV6-1 with TRBJ2-7; no clear D. The sequencing used whole blood, collected in connection with sensitization to the hapten diphenylcyclopropenone (DPC). This clonotype was sampled from a woman in her thirties or forties with alopecia areata. Some clones in this sample may be carry-over from other donors' samples. The CDR3 reads CASSVRASYEQYF. CDR3 in DNA: TGTGCCAGCAGTGTTCGAGCCTCCTACGAGCAGTACTTC.